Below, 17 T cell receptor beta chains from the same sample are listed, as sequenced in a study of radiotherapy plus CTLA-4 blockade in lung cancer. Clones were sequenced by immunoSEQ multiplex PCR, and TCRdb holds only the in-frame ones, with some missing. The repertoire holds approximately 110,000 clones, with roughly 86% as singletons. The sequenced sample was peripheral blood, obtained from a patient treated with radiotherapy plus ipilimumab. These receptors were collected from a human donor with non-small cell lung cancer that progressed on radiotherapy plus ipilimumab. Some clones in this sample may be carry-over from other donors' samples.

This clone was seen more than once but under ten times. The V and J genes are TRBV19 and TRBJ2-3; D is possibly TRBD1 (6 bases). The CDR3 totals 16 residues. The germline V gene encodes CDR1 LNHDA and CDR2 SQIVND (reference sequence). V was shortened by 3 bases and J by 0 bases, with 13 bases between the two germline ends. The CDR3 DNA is TGTGCCAGTAGTATCTTCGGGACAAGTAGCACAGATACGCAGTATTTT. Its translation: CASSIFGTSSTDTQYF.

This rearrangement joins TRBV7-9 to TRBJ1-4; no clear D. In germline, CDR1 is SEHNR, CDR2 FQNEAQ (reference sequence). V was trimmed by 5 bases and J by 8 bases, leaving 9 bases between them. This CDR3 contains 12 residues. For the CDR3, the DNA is TGTGCCAGCAGCATAAGACAAGAAAAACTGTTTTTT. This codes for CASSIRQEKLFF.

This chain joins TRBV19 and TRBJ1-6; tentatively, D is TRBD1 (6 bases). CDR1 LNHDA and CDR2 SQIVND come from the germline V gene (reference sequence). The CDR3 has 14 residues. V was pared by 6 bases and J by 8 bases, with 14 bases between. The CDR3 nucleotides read TGTGCCAGTAGATCACAGGGTAGTCATTCACCCCTCCACTTT. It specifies CASRSQGSHSPLHF.

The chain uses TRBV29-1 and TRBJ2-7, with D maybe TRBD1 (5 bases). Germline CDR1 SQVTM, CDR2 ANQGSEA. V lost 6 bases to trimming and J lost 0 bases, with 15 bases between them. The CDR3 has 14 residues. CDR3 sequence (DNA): TGCAGCGTCGCAGGACAAATAAGCTCCTACGAGCAGTACTTC. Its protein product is CSVAGQISSYEQYF.

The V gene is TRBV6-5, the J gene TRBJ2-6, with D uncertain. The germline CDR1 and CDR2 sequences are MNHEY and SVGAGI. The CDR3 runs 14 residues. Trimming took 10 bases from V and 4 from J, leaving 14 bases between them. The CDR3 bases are TGTGCCATTAAGCCGGTGTCGGGGGCCAACGTCCTGACTTTC. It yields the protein CAIKPVSGANVLTF.

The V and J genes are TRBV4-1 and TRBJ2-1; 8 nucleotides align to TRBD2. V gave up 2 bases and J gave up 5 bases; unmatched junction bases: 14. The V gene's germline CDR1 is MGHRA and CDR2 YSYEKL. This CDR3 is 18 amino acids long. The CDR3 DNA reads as TGCGCCAGCAGCCAAACCCTTCCCCGGGGGGGGGTAGACAATGAGCAGTTCTTC. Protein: CASSQTLPRGGVDNEQFF.

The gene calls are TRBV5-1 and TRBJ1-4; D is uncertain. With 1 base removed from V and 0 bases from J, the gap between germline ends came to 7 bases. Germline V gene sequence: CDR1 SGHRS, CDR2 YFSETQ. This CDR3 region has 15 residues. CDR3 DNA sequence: TGCGCCAGCAGCTTGAATTCACCAACTAATGAAAAACTGTTTTTT. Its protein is CASSLNSPTNEKLFF.

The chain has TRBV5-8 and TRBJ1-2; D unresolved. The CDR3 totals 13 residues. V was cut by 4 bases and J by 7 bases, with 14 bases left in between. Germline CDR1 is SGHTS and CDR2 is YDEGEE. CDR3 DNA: TGTGCCAGCAGCGTGGACCCATGGGGTGGCTACACCTTC. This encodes CASSVDPWGGYTF. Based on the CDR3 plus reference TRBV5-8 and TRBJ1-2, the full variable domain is EAGVTQSPTHLIKTRGQQATLRCSPISGHTSVYWYQQALGLGLQFLLWYDEGEERNRGNFPPRFSGRQFPNYSSELNVNALELEDSALYLCASSVDPWGGYTFGSGTRLTVV.

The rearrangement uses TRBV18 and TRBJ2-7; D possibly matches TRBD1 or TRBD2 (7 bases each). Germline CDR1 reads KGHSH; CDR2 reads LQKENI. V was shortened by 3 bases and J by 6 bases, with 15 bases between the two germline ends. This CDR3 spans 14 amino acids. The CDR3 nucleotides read TGTGCCAGCTCACCCCGGGAGGCAGGGGGCGAGCAGTACTTC. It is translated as CASSPREAGGEQYF.

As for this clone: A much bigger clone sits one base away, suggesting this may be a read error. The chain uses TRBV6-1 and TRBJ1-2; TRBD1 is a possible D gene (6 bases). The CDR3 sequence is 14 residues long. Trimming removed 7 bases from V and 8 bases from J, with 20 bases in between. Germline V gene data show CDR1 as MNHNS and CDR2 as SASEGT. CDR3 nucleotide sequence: TGTGCCAGCACTGAGTTGGGGGGGCTGGGGGGCTACACCTTC. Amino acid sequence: CASTELGGLGGYTF.

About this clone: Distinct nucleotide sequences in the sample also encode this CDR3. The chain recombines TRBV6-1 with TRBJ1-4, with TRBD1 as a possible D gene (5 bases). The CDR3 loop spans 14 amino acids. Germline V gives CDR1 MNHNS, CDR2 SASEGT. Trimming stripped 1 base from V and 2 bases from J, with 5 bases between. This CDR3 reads CASSEGDTNEKLFF. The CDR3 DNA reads TGTGCCAGCAGTGAAGGGGACACTAATGAAAAACTGTTTTTT.

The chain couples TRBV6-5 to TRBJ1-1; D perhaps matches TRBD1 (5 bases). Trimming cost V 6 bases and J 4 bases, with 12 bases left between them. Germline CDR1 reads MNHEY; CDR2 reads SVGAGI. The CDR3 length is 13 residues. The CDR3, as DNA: TGTGCCAGCAGACCAGGGTGGGGCACTGAAGCTTTCTTT. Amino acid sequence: CASRPGWGTEAFF.

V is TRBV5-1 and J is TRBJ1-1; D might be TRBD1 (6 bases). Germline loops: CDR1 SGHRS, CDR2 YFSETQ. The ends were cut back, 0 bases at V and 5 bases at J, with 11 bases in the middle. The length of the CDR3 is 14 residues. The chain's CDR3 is CASSLDRAVTEAFF. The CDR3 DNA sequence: TGCGCCAGCAGCTTGGACAGGGCGGTAACTGAAGCTTTCTTT.

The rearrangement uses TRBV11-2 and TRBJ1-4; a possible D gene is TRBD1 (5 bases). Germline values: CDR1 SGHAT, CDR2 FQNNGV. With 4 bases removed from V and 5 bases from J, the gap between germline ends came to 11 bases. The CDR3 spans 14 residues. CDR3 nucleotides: TGTGCCAGCAGCTCCTGGGACGGGAATGAAAAACTGTTTTTT. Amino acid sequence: CASSSWDGNEKLFF.

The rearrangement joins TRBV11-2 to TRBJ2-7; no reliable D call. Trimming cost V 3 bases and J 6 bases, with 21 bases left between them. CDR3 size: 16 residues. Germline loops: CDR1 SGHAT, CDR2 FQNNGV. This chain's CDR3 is CASSFLVASVASEQYF. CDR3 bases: TGTGCCAGCAGCTTCTTAGTGGCCAGCGTGGCGAGCGAGCAGTACTTC.

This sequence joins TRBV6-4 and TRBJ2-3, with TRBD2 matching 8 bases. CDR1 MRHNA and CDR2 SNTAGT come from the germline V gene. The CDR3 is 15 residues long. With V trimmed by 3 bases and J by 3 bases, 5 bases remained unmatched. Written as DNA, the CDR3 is TGTGCCAGCAGTGAGGCGGGGGGTGCGACAGATACGCAGTATTTT. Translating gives CASSEAGGATDTQYF.

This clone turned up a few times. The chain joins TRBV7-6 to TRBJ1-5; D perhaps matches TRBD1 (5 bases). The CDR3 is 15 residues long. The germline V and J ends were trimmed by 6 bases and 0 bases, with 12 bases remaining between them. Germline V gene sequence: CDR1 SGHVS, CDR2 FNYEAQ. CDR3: CASSSTAYSNQPQHF. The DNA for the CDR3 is TGTGCCAGCAGTTCGACAGCTTATAGCAATCAGCCCCAGCATTTT.